The following is a T cell receptor (beta chain) sequence with its context. This sample is part of a study of T cell changes during pregnancy in multiple sclerosis. The V gene lost 2 bases and the J gene lost 4 bases, with 15 bases spanning the gap. This CDR3 contains 16 residues. Germline-derived CDR1 and CDR2 are MDHEN and SYDVKM. TCRdb's copy holds only in-frame clones and misses some; the assay was immunoSEQ multiplex PCR. The sample includes more than 40,000 clones, 90% of them seen just once. This material consisted of peripheral blood, taken in the first trimester of pregnancy. The sequence derives from a female donor in good health, enrolled as a control in a pregnancy study. This chain uses TRBV28 with TRBJ1-5; D gene uncertain. CDR3 coding DNA: TGTGCCAGCAGTTTACGAGGGAATTTACCGAATCAGCCCCAGCATTTT. Its protein is CASSLRGNLPNQPQHF.